This TCR beta chain was recorded in a study of post-analysis software for immune sequencing data. Study-level results: In patients, TRBV5-6, TRBV5-1 and TRBV20-1 belonged to five or six TRBV segments found more frequently than in controls. Versus controls, multiple sclerosis patients showed significantly lower diversity (normalized Chao1). Same-batch preparations were strongly co-clustered by F measure.

TCR beta cDNA libraries included unique molecular identifiers. cDNA molecules numbering roughly 500,000 came from approximately 0.91 to 9.4 million T cells. TCRdb fed the PCR reads into MiXCR, producing one record per CDR3 protein. The table shows approximately 770,000 distinct CDR3 sequences, with about 45% occurring only once. Trimming removed 1 base at V and 4 bases at J, with 5 bases between. CDR3 length equals 14 residues. Germline CDR1 and CDR2: SGHTA and FQGNSA. About this clonotype: The antigen is not known.

The chain combines TRBV7-2 with TRBJ2-6, with D unresolved. The sequencing input was blood. This sequence was found in a girl aged 5 to 17 with multiple sclerosis. The CDR3, as DNA: TGTGCCAGCAGCTTAGGGGGAGGGGCCAACGTCCTGACTTTC. Protein: CASSLGGGANVLTF.